This section outlines one TCR beta chain sequence together with its context. Its cognate antigen is unknown. The germline V gene encodes CDR1 SSHAT and CDR2 FNYEAQ (reference sequence). This CDR3 region has 14 residues. V shed 5 bases and J shed 10 bases, with 18 bases lying between them. These data belong to a study of early T cells in non-severe SARS-CoV-2 infection. Study summary: Sequencing targeted bulk RNA from unsorted whole blood, leaving chains unpaired.

Unique molecular identifiers tagged individual cDNA molecules. TCRdb reprocessed the 5' RACE reads with MiXCR, giving one entry per CDR3 protein. The sample has 65,000 to 80,000 distinct CDR3 sequences, approximately 10% seen once. Study-wide results and limits: Private and CD4 specificities were missed by VDJdb matching, which favored anti-spike CD8 responses.

This clonotype was sampled from an adult who was a healthcare worker with PCR-confirmed SARS-CoV-2 infection or an uninfected control (not recorded which). This chain links TRBV7-7 with TRBJ2-1; unclear D gene. Source material: whole blood. Written as DNA, the CDR3 is TGTGCCAGCAGCGCGTCAGGCCAACCTTGGGAGCAGTTCTTC. Its protein is CASSASGQPWEQFF.